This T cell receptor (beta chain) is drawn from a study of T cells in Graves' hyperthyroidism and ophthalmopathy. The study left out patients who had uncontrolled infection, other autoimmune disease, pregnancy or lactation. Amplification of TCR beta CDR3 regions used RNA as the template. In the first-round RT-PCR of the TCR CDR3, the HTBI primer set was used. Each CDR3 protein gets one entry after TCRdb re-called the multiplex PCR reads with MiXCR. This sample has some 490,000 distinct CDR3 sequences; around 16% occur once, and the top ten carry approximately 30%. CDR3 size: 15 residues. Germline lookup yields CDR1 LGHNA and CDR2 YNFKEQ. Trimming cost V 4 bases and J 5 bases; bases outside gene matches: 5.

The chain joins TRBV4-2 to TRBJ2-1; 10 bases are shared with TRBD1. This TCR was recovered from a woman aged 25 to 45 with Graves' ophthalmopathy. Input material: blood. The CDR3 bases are TGTGCCAGCAGCCTCAGGGACAGGGGTGACAATGAGCAGTTCTTC. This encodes CASSLRDRGDNEQFF.